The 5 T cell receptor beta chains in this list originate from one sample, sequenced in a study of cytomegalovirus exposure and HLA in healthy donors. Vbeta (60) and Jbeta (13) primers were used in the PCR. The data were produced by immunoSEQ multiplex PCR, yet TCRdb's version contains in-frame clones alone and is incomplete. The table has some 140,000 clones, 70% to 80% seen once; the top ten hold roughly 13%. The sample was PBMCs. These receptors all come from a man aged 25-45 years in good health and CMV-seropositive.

DNA of the CDR3: TGTGCCAGCAGCGTAGCTAGCGCGTACAATGAGCAGTTCTTC. This codes for CASSVASAYNEQFF. This chain links TRBV9 with TRBJ2-1; D may be TRBD2 (6 bases). Trimming cost V 0 bases and J 4 bases, with 8 bases left between them. The germline V gene encodes CDR1 SGDLS and CDR2 YYNGEE. The CDR3 runs 14 residues.

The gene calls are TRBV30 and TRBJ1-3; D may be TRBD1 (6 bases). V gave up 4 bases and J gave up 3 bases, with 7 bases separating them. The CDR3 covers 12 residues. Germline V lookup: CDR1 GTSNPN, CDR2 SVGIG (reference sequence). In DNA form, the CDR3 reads TGTGCCTGGAAGGGGGATGGAAACACCATATATTTT. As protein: CAWKGDGNTIYF.

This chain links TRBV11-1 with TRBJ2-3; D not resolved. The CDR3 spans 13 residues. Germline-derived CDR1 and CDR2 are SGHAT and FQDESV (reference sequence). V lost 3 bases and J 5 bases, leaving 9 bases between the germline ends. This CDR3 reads CASSFNVKDTQYF. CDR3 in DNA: TGTGCCAGCAGCTTTAATGTAAAAGATACGCAGTATTTT. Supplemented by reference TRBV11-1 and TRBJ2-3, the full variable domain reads EAEVAQSPRYKITEKSQAVAFWCDPISGHATLYWYRQILGQGPELLVQFQDESVVDDSQLPKDRFSAERLKGVDSTLKIQPAELGDSAMYLCASSFNVKDTQYFGPGTRLTVL.

The CDR3 here is CASSGDRRYGYTF. The CDR3 region has the DNA TGTGCCAGCAGTGGGGACAGGAGGTATGGCTACACCTTC. This chain connects TRBV27 to TRBJ1-2; 8 positions agree with TRBD1. V shed 5 bases and J 5 bases; nucleotides not matched to a gene: 4. Germline CDR1 MNHEY, CDR2 SMNVEV (reference sequence). The CDR3 is 13 residues long.

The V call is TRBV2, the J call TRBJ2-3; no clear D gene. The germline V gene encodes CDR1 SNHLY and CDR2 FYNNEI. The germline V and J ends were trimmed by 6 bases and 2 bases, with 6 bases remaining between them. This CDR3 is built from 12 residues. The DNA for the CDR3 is TGTGCCAGCAGCATCCACACAGATACGCAGTATTTT. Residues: CASSIHTDTQYF.